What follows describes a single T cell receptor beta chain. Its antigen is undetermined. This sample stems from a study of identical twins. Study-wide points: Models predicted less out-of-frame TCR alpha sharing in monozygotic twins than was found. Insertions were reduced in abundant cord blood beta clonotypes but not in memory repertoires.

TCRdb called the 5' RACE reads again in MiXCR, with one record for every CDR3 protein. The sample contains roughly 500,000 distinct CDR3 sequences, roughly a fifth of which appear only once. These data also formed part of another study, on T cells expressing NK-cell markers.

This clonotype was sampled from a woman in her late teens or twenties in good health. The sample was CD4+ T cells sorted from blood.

The CDR3 reads CASSLRRTGHYEQYF. CDR3 bases: TGTGCCAGCAGCCTAAGACGGACAGGGCACTACGAGCAGTACTTC. This chain joins TRBV7-2 and TRBJ2-7; TRBD1 aligns across 8 bases. Per germline, CDR1 SGHTA and CDR2 FQGNSA. The CDR3 runs 15 residues. The ends lost 5 bases at V and 3 bases at J; junction bases unmatched: 9.